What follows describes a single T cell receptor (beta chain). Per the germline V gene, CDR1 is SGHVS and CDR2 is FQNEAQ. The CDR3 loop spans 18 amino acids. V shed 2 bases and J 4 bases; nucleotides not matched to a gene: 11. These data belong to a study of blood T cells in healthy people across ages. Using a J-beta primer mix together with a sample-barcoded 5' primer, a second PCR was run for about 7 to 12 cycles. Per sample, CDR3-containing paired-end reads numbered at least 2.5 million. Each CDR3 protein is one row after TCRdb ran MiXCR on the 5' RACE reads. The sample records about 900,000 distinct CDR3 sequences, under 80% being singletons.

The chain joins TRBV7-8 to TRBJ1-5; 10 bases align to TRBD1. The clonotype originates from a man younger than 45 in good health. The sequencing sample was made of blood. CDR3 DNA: TGTGCCAGCAGCTTAACTCAATTCCCGGGACAGGGGAATCAGCCCCAGCATTTT. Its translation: CASSLTQFPGQGNQPQHF.